This paragraph reports one TCR beta chain. Libraries were prepared by immunoSEQ multiplex PCR; TCRdb keeps only in-frame clonotypes and omits some of them. The data hold 300,000 or so clones, with roughly 90% observed a single time. The data belong to a study of blood T cell repertoires in COVID-19. The V end was cut by 7 bases, the J end by 4 bases, with 19 bases between. This CDR3 is built from 15 residues. In germline, CDR1 is SNHLY, CDR2 FYNNEI. This TCR came from a woman in her twenties or thirties with COVID-19, enrolled during active disease. Input material: peripheral blood. V usage is TRBV2 and J usage is TRBJ1-1, with a tentative D call TRBD1 (6 bases). The CDR3 DNA is TGTGCCAGCAACTTACAGGGTACAGCGAGCACTGAAGCTTTCTTT. Amino acids: CASNLQGTASTEAFF.